The 15 T cell receptor beta chains listed next were all sequenced from one sample in a study of blood T cell repertoires in COVID-19. Clones were read by immunoSEQ multiplex PCR, and TCRdb kept only the in-frame ones, dropping some. The sample has over 200,000 clones, roughly 87% seen once. The sequenced sample was PBMCs or T cells enriched from blood (not recorded which). The receptors come from a young man with acute COVID-19.

The J gene is TRBJ2-5, the V gene TRBV10-1, with 9 bases lining up with TRBD1. The length of the CDR3 is 20 residues. V shed 11 bases and J 1 base; nucleotides not matched to a gene: 26. The V gene's germline CDR1 is WNHNN and CDR2 SYGVQD (reference sequence). The CDR3 region has the DNA TGCGCCCTCCTAGTGGGCCGGTTTTGGGACAGGGTCGATTCCCAAGAGACCCAGTACTTC. Translating it yields CALLVGRFWDRVDSQETQYF.

The chain recombines TRBV7-6 with TRBJ2-5; TRBD2 matches 9 bases. CDR3 length: 18 amino acids. J lost 2 bases, V lost 2 bases, and 12 bases had no gene match. Per the germline V gene, CDR1 is SGHVS and CDR2 is FNYEAQ. The CDR3 nucleotides read TGTGCCAGCAGCTTAATGGGGTCGACTAGCGGCCTACAAGAGACCCAGTACTTC. Protein sequence: CASSLMGSTSGLQETQYF.

This clone came up once. The chain is built from TRBV18 and TRBJ2-7, with D uncertain. The CDR3 totals 13 residues. The V end was cut by 2 bases, the J end by 3 bases, with 8 bases between. Germline V gene lookup returns CDR1 KGHSH and CDR2 LQKENI. CDR3 loop: CASSPGPGYEQYF. The CDR3 DNA reads as TGTGCCAGCTCACCAGGGCCCGGCTACGAGCAGTACTTC.

The chain carries TRBV9 and TRBJ2-1; 11 bases fit TRBD2. With V trimmed by 3 bases and J by 5 bases, 10 bases remained unmatched. Germline V gene data show CDR1 as SGDLS and CDR2 as YYNGEE. This CDR3 is 17 amino acids long. CDR3 nucleotide sequence: TGTGCCAGCAGCGACGGACCCGGGACTAGCGGCAACAATGAGCAGTTCTTC. This translates into CASSDGPGTSGNNEQFF.

The J gene is TRBJ2-3, the V gene TRBV7-9, with 11 bases identical to TRBD2. Looked up from germline, CDR1 is SEHNR and CDR2 is FQNEAQ (reference sequence). With V trimmed by 4 bases and J by 2 bases, 2 bases remained unmatched. CDR3 length: 15 residues. The CDR3 protein is CASSSGLADTDTQYF. The CDR3 DNA sequence: TGTGCCAGCAGCTCGGGACTAGCGGACACAGATACGCAGTATTTT.

The chain couples TRBV27 to TRBJ1-5, with 8 bases fitting TRBD1. The germline CDR1 and CDR2 sequences are MNHEY and SMNVEV (reference sequence). The CDR3 spans 17 residues. V lost 0 bases and J lost 11; bases outside the gene matches: 15. As DNA, the CDR3 is TGTGCCAGCAGTTTATCCTCCGGACAGGGACTCGGGGGAGCCCAGCATTTT. Its protein product is CASSLSSGQGLGGAQHF.

This chain connects TRBV19 to TRBJ1-4; the D is unclear. The germline gives CDR1 LNHDA, CDR2 SQIVND (reference sequence). V shed 3 bases and J shed 0 bases, with 11 bases lying between them. This CDR3 has 16 amino acids. The CDR3: CASSIILYSTNEKLFF. The CDR3 nucleotides read TGTGCCAGTAGTATTATCTTGTACTCAACTAATGAAAAACTGTTTTTT.

The J gene is TRBJ1-1, the V gene TRBV19, with 7 positions matching TRBD1. V shed 6 bases and J 1 base; nucleotides not matched to a gene: 14. Germline loops: CDR1 LNHDA, CDR2 SQIVND (reference sequence). CDR3 length: 17 amino acids. This CDR3 reads CASSSPVKGQKNTEAFF. The CDR3, as DNA: TGTGCCAGTAGCTCCCCCGTCAAGGGACAGAAGAACACTGAAGCTTTCTTT.

V gene TRBV19 combines with J gene TRBJ2-5, with D possibly being TRBD1 (7 bases). The CDR3 is made up of 15 amino acids. V gave up 5 bases and J gave up 1 base, with 14 bases separating them. The V gene's germline CDR1 is LNHDA and CDR2 SQIVND (reference sequence). Written as DNA, the CDR3 is TGTGCCAGTAGTCCTAACAGGGGAGGCCAAGAGACCCAGTACTTC. Protein product: CASSPNRGGQETQYF.

V is TRBV27 and J is TRBJ1-3; possibly TRBD1 for D (6 bases). The CDR3 sequence is 14 residues long. V was shortened by 3 bases and J by 13 bases, with 19 bases between the two germline ends. The V gene's germline CDR1 is MNHEY and CDR2 SMNVEV (reference sequence). The DNA for the CDR3 is TGTGCCAGCAGTTTCGGGCAGGGGATCGGTCCAATATATTTT. Translation: CASSFGQGIGPIYF.

This chain uses TRBV28 with TRBJ1-6, with D possibly being TRBD1 (6 bases). Germline CDR1 and CDR2: MDHEN and SYDVKM. The CDR3 has 13 amino acids. Trimming removed 6 bases from V and 9 bases from J, with 12 bases in between. The chain's CDR3 is CASREPGVSPLHF. The DNA for the CDR3 is TGTGCCAGCAGGGAGCCAGGGGTTTCACCCCTCCACTTT.

Worth noting for this clone: A read error may account for a junction end that differs from germline. The genes are TRBV5-1 and TRBJ2-7; tentative D call: TRBD2 (6 bases). This CDR3 spans 16 amino acids. Germline-derived CDR1 and CDR2 are SGHRS and YFSETQ. CDR3 sequence: CASSDGGGASDTLRDF. CDR3 coding DNA: TGCGCCAGCAGCGACGGTGGTGGGGCTAGCGATACACTCAGGGACTTC.

V is TRBV3-1 (or the pseudogene TRBV3-2) and J is TRBJ2-3, with TRBD2 matching over 12 bases. V shed 3 bases and J 4 bases; nucleotides not matched to a gene: 8. The CDR3 totals 17 residues. Per germline, CDR1 LGHDT and CDR2 YNNKEL (reference sequence). This CDR3 reads CASSHQLAGGGADTQYF. For the CDR3, the DNA is TGTGCCAGCAGCCACCAACTAGCGGGAGGCGGGGCAGATACGCAGTATTTT.

V gene TRBV18 combines with J gene TRBJ1-2; 9 positions agree with TRBD1. V dropped 5 bases and J dropped 7; count of bases not matched to a gene: 11. Germline CDR1 KGHSH, CDR2 LQKENI. The CDR3 consists of 15 residues. CDR3 in amino acids: CASSSTGGAMFGYTF. CDR3 DNA: TGTGCCAGCTCATCAACAGGGGGCGCGATGTTTGGCTACACCTTC.

V is TRBV15 and J is TRBJ1-5; TRBD1 might be the D (6 bases). CDR1 and CDR2 (germline): LNHNV, YYDKDF (reference sequence). There are 13 residues in the CDR3. Trimming took off 4 bases at V and 3 bases at J, with 7 bases between the two ends. The CDR3 DNA follows: TGTGCCACCAGCACAGGGGACAATCAGCCCCAGCATTTT. As protein: CATSTGDNQPQHF.